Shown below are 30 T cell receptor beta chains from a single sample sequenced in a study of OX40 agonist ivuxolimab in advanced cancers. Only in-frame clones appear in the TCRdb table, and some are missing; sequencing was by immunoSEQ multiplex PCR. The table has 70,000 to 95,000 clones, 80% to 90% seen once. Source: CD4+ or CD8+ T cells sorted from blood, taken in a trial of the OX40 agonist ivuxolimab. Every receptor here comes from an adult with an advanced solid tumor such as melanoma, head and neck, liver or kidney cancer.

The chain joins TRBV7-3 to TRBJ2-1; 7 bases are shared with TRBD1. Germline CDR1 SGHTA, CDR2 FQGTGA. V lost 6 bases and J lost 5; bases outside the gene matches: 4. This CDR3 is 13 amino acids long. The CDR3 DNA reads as TGTGCCAGCAGTCGAGACAGGGACAATGAGCAGTTCTTC. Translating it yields CASSRDRDNEQFF.

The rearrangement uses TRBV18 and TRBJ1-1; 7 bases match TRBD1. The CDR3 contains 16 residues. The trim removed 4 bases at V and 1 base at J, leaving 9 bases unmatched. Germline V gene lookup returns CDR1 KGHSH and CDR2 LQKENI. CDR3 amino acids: CASSRGWGQTNTEAFF. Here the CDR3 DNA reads TGTGCCAGCTCACGGGGTTGGGGACAGACGAACACTGAAGCTTTCTTT.

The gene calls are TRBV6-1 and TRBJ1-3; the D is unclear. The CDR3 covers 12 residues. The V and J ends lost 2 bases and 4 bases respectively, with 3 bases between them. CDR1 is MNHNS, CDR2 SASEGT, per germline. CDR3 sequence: CASSERGNTIYF. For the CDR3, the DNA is TGTGCCAGCAGTGAAAGAGGAAACACCATATATTTT.

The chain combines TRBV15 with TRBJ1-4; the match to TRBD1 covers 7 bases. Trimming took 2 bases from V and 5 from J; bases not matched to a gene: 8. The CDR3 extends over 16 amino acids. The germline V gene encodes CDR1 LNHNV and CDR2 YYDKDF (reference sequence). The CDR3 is CATSRQPGQHNEKLFF. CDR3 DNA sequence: TGTGCCACCAGCAGACAACCGGGACAGCACAATGAAAAACTGTTTTTT.

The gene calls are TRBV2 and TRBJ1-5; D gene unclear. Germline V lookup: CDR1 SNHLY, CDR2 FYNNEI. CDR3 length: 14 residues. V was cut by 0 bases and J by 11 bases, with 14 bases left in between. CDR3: CASSEAEVPWAQHF. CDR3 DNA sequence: TGTGCCAGCAGTGAAGCTGAGGTTCCTTGGGCCCAGCATTTT.

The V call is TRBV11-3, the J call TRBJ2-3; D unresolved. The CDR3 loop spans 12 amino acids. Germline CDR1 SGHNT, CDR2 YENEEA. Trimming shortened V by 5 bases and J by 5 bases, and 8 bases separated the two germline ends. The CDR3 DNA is TGTGCCAGCAGCCCCGATCGAGATACGCAGTATTTT. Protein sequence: CASSPDRDTQYF.

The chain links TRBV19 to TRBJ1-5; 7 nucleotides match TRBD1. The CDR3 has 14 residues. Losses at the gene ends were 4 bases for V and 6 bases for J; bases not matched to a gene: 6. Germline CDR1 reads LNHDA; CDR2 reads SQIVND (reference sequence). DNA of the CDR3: TGTGCCAGTAGTAACACAGGGGCGATTCAGCCCCAGCATTTT. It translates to CASSNTGAIQPQHF.

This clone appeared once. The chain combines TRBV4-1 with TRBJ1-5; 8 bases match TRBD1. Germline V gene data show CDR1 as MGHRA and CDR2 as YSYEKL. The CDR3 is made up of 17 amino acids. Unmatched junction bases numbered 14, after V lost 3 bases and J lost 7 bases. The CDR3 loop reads CASSHTGQGAPGQPQHF. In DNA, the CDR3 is TGCGCCAGCAGCCACACAGGGCAGGGGGCGCCGGGGCAGCCCCAGCATTTT.

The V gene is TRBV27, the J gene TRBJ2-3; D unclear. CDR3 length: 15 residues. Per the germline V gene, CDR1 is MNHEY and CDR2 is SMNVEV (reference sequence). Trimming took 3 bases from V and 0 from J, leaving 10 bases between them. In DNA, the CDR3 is TGTGCCAGCAGTTTCGTCTGGTCGAGCACAGATACGCAGTATTTT. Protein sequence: CASSFVWSSTDTQYF.

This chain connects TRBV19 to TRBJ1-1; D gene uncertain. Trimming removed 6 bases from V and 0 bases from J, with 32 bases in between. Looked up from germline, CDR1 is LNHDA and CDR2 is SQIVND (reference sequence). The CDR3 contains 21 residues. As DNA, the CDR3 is TGTGCCAGTAGATTAGTACGATTACGCGGGAATGCAGGCGGAATGAACACTGAAGCTTTCTTT. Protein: CASRLVRLRGNAGGMNTEAFF.

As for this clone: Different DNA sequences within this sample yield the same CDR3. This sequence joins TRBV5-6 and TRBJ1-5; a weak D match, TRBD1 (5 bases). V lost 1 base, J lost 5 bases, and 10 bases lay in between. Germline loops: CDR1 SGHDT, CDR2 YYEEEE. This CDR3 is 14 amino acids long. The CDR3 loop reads CASSLSGRYQPQHF. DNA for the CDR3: TGTGCCAGCAGCTTGTCGGGACGGTATCAGCCCCAGCATTTT.

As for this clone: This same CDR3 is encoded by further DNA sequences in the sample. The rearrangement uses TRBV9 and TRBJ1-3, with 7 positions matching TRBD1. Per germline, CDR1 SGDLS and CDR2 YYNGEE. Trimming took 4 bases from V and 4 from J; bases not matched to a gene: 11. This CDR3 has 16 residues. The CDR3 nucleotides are TGTGCCAGCAGCCTAAGACAGGGAACGGCCGGAAACACCATATATTTT. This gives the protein CASSLRQGTAGNTIYF.

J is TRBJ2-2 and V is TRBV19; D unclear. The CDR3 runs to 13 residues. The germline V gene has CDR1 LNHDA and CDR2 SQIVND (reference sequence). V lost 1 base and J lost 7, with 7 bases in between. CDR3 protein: CASSIGVDGELFF. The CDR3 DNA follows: TGTGCCAGTAGTATAGGCGTAGACGGGGAGCTGTTTTTT.

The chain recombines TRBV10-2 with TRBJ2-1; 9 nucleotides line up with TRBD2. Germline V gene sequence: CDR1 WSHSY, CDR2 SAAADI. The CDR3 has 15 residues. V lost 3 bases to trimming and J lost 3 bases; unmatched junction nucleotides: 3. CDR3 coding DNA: TGCGCCAGCAGTGAACTAGCGGGCCACTACAATGAGCAGTTCTTC. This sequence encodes CASSELAGHYNEQFF.

The CDR3 DNA follows: TGTGCCAGCAGCGTAGACTCGTTCCAAGAGACCCAGTACTTC. Encoded protein: CASSVDSFQETQYF. The chain links TRBV9 to TRBJ2-5, with no clear D. Germline V gene data show CDR1 as SGDLS and CDR2 as YYNGEE. CDR3 length: 14 residues. V was shortened by 0 bases and J by 1 base, with 7 bases between the two germline ends.

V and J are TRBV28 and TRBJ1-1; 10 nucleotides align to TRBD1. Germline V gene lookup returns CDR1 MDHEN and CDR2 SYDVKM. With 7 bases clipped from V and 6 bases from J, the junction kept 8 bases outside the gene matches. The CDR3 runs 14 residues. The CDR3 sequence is CASTGDRGTPEAFF. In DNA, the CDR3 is TGTGCCAGCACAGGGGACAGGGGAACTCCTGAAGCTTTCTTT.

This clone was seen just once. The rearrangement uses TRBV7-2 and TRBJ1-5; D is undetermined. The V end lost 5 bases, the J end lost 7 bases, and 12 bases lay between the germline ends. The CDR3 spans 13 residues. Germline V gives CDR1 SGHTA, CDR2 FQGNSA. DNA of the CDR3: TGTGCCAGCAGCCCCGTTTATGGGCAGCCCCAGCATTTT. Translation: CASSPVYGQPQHF.

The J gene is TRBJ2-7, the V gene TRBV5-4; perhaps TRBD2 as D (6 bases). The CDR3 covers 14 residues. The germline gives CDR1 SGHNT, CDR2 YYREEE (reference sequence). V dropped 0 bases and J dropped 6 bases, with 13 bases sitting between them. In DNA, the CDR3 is TGTGCCAGCAGCTTGGAGCAGGGACTTGGCGAGCAGTACTTC. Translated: CASSLEQGLGEQYF.

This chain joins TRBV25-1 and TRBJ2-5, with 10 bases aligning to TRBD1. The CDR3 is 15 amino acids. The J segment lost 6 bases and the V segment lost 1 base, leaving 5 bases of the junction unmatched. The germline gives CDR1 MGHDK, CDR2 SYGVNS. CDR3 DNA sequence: TGTGCCAGCAGTGAATCCCAGGACAGGGGGAAGACCCAGTACTTC. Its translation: CASSESQDRGKTQYF.

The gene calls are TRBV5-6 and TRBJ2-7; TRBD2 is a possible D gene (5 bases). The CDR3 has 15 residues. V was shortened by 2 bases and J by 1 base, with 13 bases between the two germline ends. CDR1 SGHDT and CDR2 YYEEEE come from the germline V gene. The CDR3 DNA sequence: TGTGCCAGCAGCTTTTGGCGGGCTGATTCCTACGAGCAGTACTTC. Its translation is CASSFWRADSYEQYF.

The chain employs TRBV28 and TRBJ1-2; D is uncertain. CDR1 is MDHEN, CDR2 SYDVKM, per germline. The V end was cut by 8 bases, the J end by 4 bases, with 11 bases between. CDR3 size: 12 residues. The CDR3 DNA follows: TGTGCCAGCTCCAAGGTGGGCTATGGCTACACCTTC. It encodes CASSKVGYGYTF.

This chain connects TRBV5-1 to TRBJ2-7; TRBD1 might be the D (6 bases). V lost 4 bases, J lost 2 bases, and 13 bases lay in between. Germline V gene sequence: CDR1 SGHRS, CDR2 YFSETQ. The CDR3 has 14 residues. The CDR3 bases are TGCGCCAGCAGCCTCCGGGACACTACCTACGAGCAGTACTTC. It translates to CASSLRDTTYEQYF.

Here the CDR3 reads CASSLSIARSYNEQFF. CDR3 coding DNA: TGTGCCAGCAGTTTAAGTATAGCGAGGTCCTACAATGAGCAGTTCTTC. This chain links TRBV28 with TRBJ2-1; TRBD2 might be the D (5 bases). The germline gives CDR1 MDHEN, CDR2 SYDVKM. V dropped 2 bases and J dropped 1 base, with 12 bases sitting between them. This CDR3 is built from 16 residues.

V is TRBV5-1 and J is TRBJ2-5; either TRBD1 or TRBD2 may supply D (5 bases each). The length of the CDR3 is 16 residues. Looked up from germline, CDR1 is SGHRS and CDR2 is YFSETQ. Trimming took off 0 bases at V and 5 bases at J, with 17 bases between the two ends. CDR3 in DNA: TGCGCCAGCAGCTTGGTTAGAAGCGAGGGGAAGGAGACCCAGTACTTC. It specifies CASSLVRSEGKETQYF.

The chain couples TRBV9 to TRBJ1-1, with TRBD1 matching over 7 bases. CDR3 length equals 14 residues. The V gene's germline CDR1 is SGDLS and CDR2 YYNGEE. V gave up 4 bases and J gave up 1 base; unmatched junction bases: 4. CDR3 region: CASSPWTGNTEAFF. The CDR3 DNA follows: TGTGCCAGCAGCCCGTGGACAGGGAACACTGAAGCTTTCTTT.

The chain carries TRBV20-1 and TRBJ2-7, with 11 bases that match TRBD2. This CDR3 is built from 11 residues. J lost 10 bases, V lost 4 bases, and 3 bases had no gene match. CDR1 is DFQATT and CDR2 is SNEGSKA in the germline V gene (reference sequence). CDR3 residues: CSAKLAGVQYF. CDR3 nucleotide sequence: TGCAGTGCTAAACTAGCGGGAGTCCAGTACTTC.

The CDR3 spells CASSAGYYGYTF. The CDR3 DNA is TGTGCCAGCAGTGCAGGCTACTATGGCTACACCTTC. The chain joins TRBV6-5 to TRBJ1-2; D not resolved. The CDR3 runs to 12 residues. Germline V gene lookup returns CDR1 MNHEY and CDR2 SVGAGI. Deletions cut 5 bases from V and 3 bases from J, with 7 bases between.

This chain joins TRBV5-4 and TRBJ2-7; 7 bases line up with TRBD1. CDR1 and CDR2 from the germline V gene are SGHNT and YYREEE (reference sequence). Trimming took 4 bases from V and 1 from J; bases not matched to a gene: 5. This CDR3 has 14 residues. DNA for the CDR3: TGTGCCAGCAGCCACAGACAGGGTTCCTACGAGCAGTACTTC. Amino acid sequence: CASSHRQGSYEQYF.

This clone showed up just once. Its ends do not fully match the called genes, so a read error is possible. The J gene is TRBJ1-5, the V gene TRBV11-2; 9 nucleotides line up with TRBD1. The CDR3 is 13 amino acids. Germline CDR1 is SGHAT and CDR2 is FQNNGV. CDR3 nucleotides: TGTGCCAGCAGCCTAGACAGGGGGAAGCCCCAGCATTTT. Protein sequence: CASSLDRGKPQHF.

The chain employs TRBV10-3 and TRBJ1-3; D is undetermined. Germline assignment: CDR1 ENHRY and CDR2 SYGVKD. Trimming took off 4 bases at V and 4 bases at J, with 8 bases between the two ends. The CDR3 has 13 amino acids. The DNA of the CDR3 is TGTGCCATCAGTGGTTTCGGGGGAAACACCATATATTTT. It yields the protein CAISGFGGNTIYF.